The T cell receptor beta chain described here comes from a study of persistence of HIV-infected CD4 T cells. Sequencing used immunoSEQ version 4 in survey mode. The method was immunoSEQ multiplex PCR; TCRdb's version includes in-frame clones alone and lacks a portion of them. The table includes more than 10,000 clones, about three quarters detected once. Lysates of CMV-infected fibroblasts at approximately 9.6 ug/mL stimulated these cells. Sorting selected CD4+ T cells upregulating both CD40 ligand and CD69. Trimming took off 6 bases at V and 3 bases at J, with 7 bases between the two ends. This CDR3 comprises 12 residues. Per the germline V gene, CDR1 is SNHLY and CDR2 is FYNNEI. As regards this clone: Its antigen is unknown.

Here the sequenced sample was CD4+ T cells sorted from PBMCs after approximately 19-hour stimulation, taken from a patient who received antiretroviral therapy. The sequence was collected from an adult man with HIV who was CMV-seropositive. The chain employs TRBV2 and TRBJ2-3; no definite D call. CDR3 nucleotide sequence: TGTGCCAGCAGCCGAAGGACAGATACGCAGTATTTT. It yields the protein CASSRRTDTQYF.